The next 19 T cell receptor beta chains were all read from a single sample in a study of blood T cell repertoires in COVID-19. The table came from immunoSEQ multiplex PCR; TCRdb's copy has only in-frame clones and leaves some out. The data hold 250,000 to 350,000 clones, with approximately 90% observed a single time. The sequenced material came from peripheral blood. The receptor set was obtained from a woman between 45 and 60 years old with COVID-19, enrolled during active disease.

This chain links TRBV3-1 (or the pseudogene TRBV3-2) with TRBJ1-1, with a weak D call TRBD1 (6 bases). Germline lookup yields CDR1 LGHDT and CDR2 YNNKEL (reference sequence). CDR3 length equals 12 residues. Trimming removed 7 bases from V and 8 bases from J, with 14 bases in between. CDR3 in amino acids: CASNRLTGEAFF. CDR3 coding DNA: TGTGCCAGCAACCGACTTACAGGGGAAGCTTTCTTT.

This clone was seen only a few times. The chain combines TRBV11-2 with TRBJ2-1; 13 bases are a match to TRBD2. Trimming at V came to 5 bases and at J to 6 bases, leaving 10 bases not matched to a gene. The germline V gene has CDR1 SGHAT and CDR2 FQNNGV. The CDR3 consists of 17 residues. CDR3 amino acids: CASSPRTSGRWRNEQFF. The CDR3 DNA sequence: TGTGCCAGCAGCCCTCGGACTAGCGGGAGATGGCGCAATGAGCAGTTCTTC.

The gene calls are TRBV5-1 and TRBJ2-7; TRBD1 might be the D (5 bases). Germline V CDR1 and CDR2: SGHRS, YFSETQ. V lost 0 bases, J lost 1 base, and 17 bases lay in between. The CDR3 is 17 amino acids. DNA of the CDR3: TGCGCCAGCAGCTTGGCCCCCGGGTTGGCAGGGTCCTACGAGCAGTACTTC. It translates to CASSLAPGLAGSYEQYF.

The chain carries TRBV7-8 and TRBJ1-2; tentative D call: TRBD1 (5 bases). CDR1 and CDR2 from the germline V gene are SGHVS and FQNEAQ. This CDR3 comprises 13 residues. V was pared by 3 bases and J by 5 bases, with 10 bases between. The CDR3 reads CASSFPGLYGYTF. CDR3 DNA: TGTGCCAGCAGCTTCCCAGGGCTTTATGGCTACACCTTC.

This sequence joins TRBV6-2 or TRBV6-3 and TRBJ2-2, with D maybe TRBD1 (5 bases). The V end lost 6 bases, the J end lost 6 bases, and 14 bases lay between the germline ends. The CDR3 loop spans 14 amino acids. Looked up from germline, CDR1 is MNHEY and CDR2 is SVGEGT. The CDR3 loop reads CASSRTQGSGELFF. The CDR3 region has the DNA TGTGCCAGCAGCCGGACCCAGGGTTCCGGGGAGCTGTTTTTT.

The chain carries TRBV7-9 and TRBJ2-2, with D hard to call. Trimming took off 4 bases at V and 10 bases at J, with 4 bases between the two ends. Germline loops: CDR1 SEHNR, CDR2 FQNEAQ (reference sequence). This CDR3 comprises 10 residues. The CDR3 nucleotides read TGTGCCAGCAGCTCCATGGAGCTGTTTTTT. As protein: CASSSMELFF.

The rearrangement links TRBV19 to TRBJ1-2, with D possibly matching TRBD1 (6 bases). Trimming cost V 4 bases and J 5 bases, with 11 bases left between them. Germline CDR1 reads LNHDA; CDR2 reads SQIVND (reference sequence). The CDR3 sequence is 13 residues long. DNA for the CDR3: TGTGCCAGTAGTAGTACAGGGATTTATGGCTACACCTTC. Amino acid sequence: CASSSTGIYGYTF. The full variable domain, with the rest looked up from reference TRBV19 and TRBJ1-2, is DGGITQSPKYLFRKEGQNVTLSCEQNLNHDAMYWYRQDPGQGLRLIYYSQIVNDFQKGDIAEGYSVSREKKESFPLTVTSAQKNPTAFYLCASSSTGIYGYTFGSGTRLTVV.

The chain is built from TRBV28 and TRBJ1-4; TRBD1 aligns across 8 bases. Germline V CDR1 and CDR2: MDHEN, SYDVKM. The CDR3 is made up of 15 amino acids. The V gene end was trimmed by 4 bases and the J gene end by 6 bases; junction bases not matched to a gene: 7. For the CDR3, the DNA is TGTGCCAGCAGTTCTCCGACAGGGGTGTATGAAAAACTGTTTTTT. Amino acid sequence: CASSSPTGVYEKLFF.

The chain employs TRBV11-1 and TRBJ2-7; maybe TRBD1 (6 bases). V dropped 0 bases and J dropped 2 bases, with 14 bases sitting between them. The CDR3 length is 16 residues. Germline V gene lookup returns CDR1 SGHAT and CDR2 FQDESV (reference sequence). CDR3 nucleotides: TGTGCCAGCAGCTTAGCGAGGGGGACGGGACCCTACGAGCAGTACTTC. It codes for CASSLARGTGPYEQYF.

J is TRBJ2-1 and V is TRBV25-1; 7 positions match TRBD1. V gave up 3 bases and J gave up 7 bases; unmatched junction bases: 9. Looked up from germline, CDR1 is MGHDK and CDR2 is SYGVNS. The CDR3 is 15 amino acids. The DNA for the CDR3 is TGTGCCAGCAGTGATGCCCAGGGGGTCTATAATGAGCAGTTCTTC. It translates to CASSDAQGVYNEQFF.

This clone appeared a few times. The sample contains more than one DNA sequence encoding this CDR3. V and J are TRBV19 and TRBJ1-5; TRBD1 agrees at 9 bases. Germline loops: CDR1 LNHDA, CDR2 SQIVND (reference sequence). The V and J ends lost 5 bases and 2 bases, in that order; junction bases with no gene match: 4. This CDR3 comprises 15 residues. The CDR3 region has the DNA TGTGCCAGTAGTTTTCGACAGGGGGGCAATCAGCCCCAGCATTTT. Its protein product is CASSFRQGGNQPQHF.

This chain uses TRBV7-9 with TRBJ2-7; D is possibly TRBD2 (5 bases). With 2 bases removed from V and 6 bases from J, the gap between germline ends came to 8 bases. CDR1 and CDR2 (germline): SEHNR, FQNEAQ (reference sequence). The CDR3 covers 12 residues. For the CDR3, the DNA is TGTGCCAGCAGCTTAAACGGAGGCGAGCAGTACTTC. Residues: CASSLNGGEQYF.

This clone was seen a handful of times. The rearrangement links TRBV5-4 to TRBJ1-2; 12 bases are a match to TRBD1. CDR1 and CDR2 (germline): SGHNT, YYREEE (reference sequence). V shed 0 bases, J shed 5 bases, and the junction held 11 bases outside the gene matches. There are 18 residues in the CDR3. The CDR3 reads CASSLEGQGAVTRYGYTF. The CDR3, as DNA: TGTGCCAGCAGCTTGGAGGGACAGGGGGCCGTAACTCGATATGGCTACACCTTC.

This chain joins TRBV18 and TRBJ2-1; D is undetermined. V was pared by 3 bases and J by 5 bases, with 23 bases between. Looked up from germline, CDR1 is KGHSH and CDR2 is LQKENI. This CDR3 contains 18 residues. In DNA, the CDR3 is TGTGCCAGCTCACCGTACGTGGAGTTATCGACTGGAGACAATGAGCAGTTCTTC. Translating it yields CASSPYVELSTGDNEQFF.

V is TRBV3-1 (or the pseudogene TRBV3-2) and J is TRBJ1-5; unclear D gene. Germline V gene sequence: CDR1 LGHDT, CDR2 YNNKEL (reference sequence). V was trimmed by 0 bases and J by 4 bases, leaving 19 bases between them. The CDR3 loop spans 18 amino acids. The chain's CDR3 is CASSQDGQPGVTNQPQHF. The CDR3 DNA reads TGTGCCAGCAGCCAAGATGGTCAACCGGGAGTAACAAATCAGCCCCAGCATTTT.

The rearrangement links TRBV6-5 to TRBJ1-2; the D gene is possibly TRBD1 (6 bases). The CDR3 totals 13 residues. The V gene lost 5 bases and the J gene lost 6 bases, with 13 bases spanning the gap. Germline CDR1 and CDR2: MNHEY and SVGAGI. CDR3 nucleotide sequence: TGTGCCAGCAGTCCGCGGGCAGGGGATGGCTACACCTTC. Translating it yields CASSPRAGDGYTF.

The J gene is TRBJ2-7, the V gene TRBV6-1; the match to TRBD1 covers 7 bases. From germline, CDR1 is MNHNS and CDR2 SASEGT. The V segment lost 6 bases and the J segment 2 bases; nucleotides outside the gene matches: 10. The CDR3 sequence is 15 residues long. This CDR3 reads CASSSDRDWTYEQYF. CDR3 nucleotide sequence: TGTGCCAGCAGCTCCGACAGGGATTGGACCTACGAGCAGTACTTC.

The V call is TRBV19, the J call TRBJ2-6; 11 nucleotides agree with TRBD1. Germline V gives CDR1 LNHDA, CDR2 SQIVND (reference sequence). Unmatched junction bases numbered 2, after V lost 4 bases and J lost 0 bases. This CDR3 spans 17 amino acids. The CDR3 DNA reads TGTGCCAGTAGTAAAGGGACAGGGGGCTCTGGGGCCAACGTCCTGACTTTC. Its protein product is CASSKGTGGSGANVLTF.

The rearrangement joins TRBV7-2 to TRBJ1-5; D is unresolved. V was cut by 1 base and J by 4 bases, with 8 bases left in between. CDR1 and CDR2 (germline): SGHTA, FQGNSA. The CDR3 contains 14 residues. The CDR3 sequence: CASSLVAMNQPQHF. Here the CDR3 DNA reads TGTGCCAGCAGCTTAGTAGCGATGAATCAGCCCCAGCATTTT. The full variable domain, completed using reference TRBV7-2 and TRBJ1-5, is GAGVSQSPSNKVTEKGKDVELRCDPISGHTALYWYRQSLGQGLEFLIYFQGNSAPDKSGLPSDRFSAERTGGSVSTLTIQRTQQEDSAVYLCASSLVAMNQPQHFGDGTRLSIL.